A single sample is the source of the 9 T cell receptor beta chains below, sequenced in a study of chemoradiotherapy in HPV16-positive cancers. The method was immunoSEQ multiplex PCR; TCRdb's version includes in-frame clones alone and lacks a portion of them. The sample gives about 1,200 clones, approximately 90% of which show up once; approximately 10% is in the top ten. Sequencing was performed on tumor tissue, taken from a patient who underwent chemoradiotherapy. All receptors come from a human donor with HPV-associated anogenital cancer.

The chain's CDR3 is CASSPRIRALSGYTF. Here the CDR3 DNA reads TGTGCCAGCAGTCCCCGGATCAGGGCCCTGAGTGGCTACACCTTC. The chain joins TRBV28 to TRBJ1-2; possibly TRBD1 for D (5 bases). Per germline, CDR1 MDHEN and CDR2 SYDVKM. V lost 5 bases and J lost 7, with 20 bases in between. This CDR3 is 15 amino acids long.

The chain combines TRBV19 with TRBJ2-1; 11 nucleotides line up with TRBD1. The length of the CDR3 is 16 residues. V gave up 6 bases and J gave up 3 bases; unmatched junction bases: 7. Germline assignment: CDR1 LNHDA and CDR2 SQIVND (reference sequence). For the CDR3, the DNA is TGTGCCAGTAGCGAGGCCGGGACAGGGGGCTACAATGAGCAGTTCTTC. As protein: CASSEAGTGGYNEQFF.

The chain is built from TRBV7-9 and TRBJ1-4, with D perhaps TRBD1 (5 bases). Trimming took 5 bases from V and 3 from J, leaving 7 bases between them. In germline, CDR1 is SEHNR, CDR2 FQNEAQ (reference sequence). The CDR3 runs 13 residues. Here the CDR3 reads CASSPGANEKLFF. Written as DNA, the CDR3 is TGTGCCAGCAGCCCGGGGGCTAATGAAAAACTGTTTTTT.

The chain is built from TRBV7-2 and TRBJ2-3; possible D gene TRBD2, 5 bases. The germline V gene has CDR1 SGHTA and CDR2 FQGNSA. V lost 6 bases and J 1 base, leaving 11 bases between the germline ends. CDR3 length: 14 residues. CDR3 region: CASSARRGTDTQYF. In DNA, the CDR3 is TGTGCCAGCAGTGCGAGGCGGGGCACAGATACGCAGTATTTT.

The chain uses TRBV5-4 and TRBJ1-2; D ambiguous. The CDR3 consists of 15 residues. CDR1 SGHNT and CDR2 YYREEE come from the germline V gene (reference sequence). Trimming cost V 4 bases and J 4 bases, with 17 bases left between them. In nucleotides, the CDR3 is TGTGCCAGCAGCGGCGGACGGGCCTTTGGCTATGGCTACACCTTC. Translation: CASSGGRAFGYGYTF.

The rearrangement links TRBV27 to TRBJ2-7; 11 bases fit TRBD2. This CDR3 is built from 19 residues. Germline loops: CDR1 MNHEY, CDR2 SMNVEV (reference sequence). The V and J ends lost 5 bases and 2 bases, in that order; junction bases with no gene match: 17. In nucleotides, the CDR3 is TGTGCCAGCAGTCACCCCGGGACAGCGACTAGCGGGAAACCCTACGAGCAGTACTTC. The encoded protein is CASSHPGTATSGKPYEQYF.

This rearrangement joins TRBV4-2 to TRBJ2-3; a possible D gene is TRBD2 (5 bases). This CDR3 has 16 amino acids. Germline loops: CDR1 LGHNA, CDR2 YNFKEQ. Trimming removed 0 bases from V and 2 bases from J, with 12 bases in between. Here the CDR3 DNA reads TGTGCCAGCAGCCAAGATCCGGGATCCGTCACAGATACGCAGTATTTT. Its protein product is CASSQDPGSVTDTQYF.

V and J are TRBV7-8 and TRBJ2-2, with 7 bases matching TRBD1. CDR1 and CDR2 (germline): SGHVS, FQNEAQ. After removal of 10 bases from V and 5 bases from J, the junction contained 10 bases not matched to a gene. CDR3 length: 14 residues. In DNA form, the CDR3 reads TGTGCCACCCCAAGCGACAGGGATACCGGGGAGCTGTTTTTT. This sequence encodes CATPSDRDTGELFF.

The chain recombines TRBV11-2 with TRBJ2-5; a weak D match, TRBD2 (7 bases). The CDR3 sequence is 17 residues long. CDR1 is SGHAT, CDR2 FQNNGV, per germline. The V end was cut by 6 bases, the J end by 1 base, with 21 bases between. CDR3 bases: TGTGCCAGCAGAAAAGTTGGGGGGGGCTCATCCCAAGAGACCCAGTACTTC. Its protein product is CASRKVGGGSSQETQYF. Full variable domain (remainder filled in from reference TRBV11-2 and TRBJ2-5): EAGVAQSPRYKIIEKRQSVAFWCNPISGHATLYWYQQILGQGPKLLIQFQNNGVVDDSQLPKDRFSAERLKGVDSTLKIQPAKLEDSAVYLCASRKVGGGSSQETQYFGPGTRLLVL.